Described below is a single TCR beta chain sequence and its context. No antigen is known for it. This specimen comes from a study of T cell therapy after organ transplantation. Notes on the study in general: Poor CD8+ T cell yield may explain few expansions in nonresponders.

Trimming cost V 5 bases and J 6 bases; bases outside gene matches: 14. CDR3 length: 18 amino acids. Germline CDR1 and CDR2: SEHNR and FQNEAQ (reference sequence). Assay used: immunoSEQ multiplex PCR; TCRdb lists only in-frame clones, some missing. This table holds 45,000 to 60,000 clones, about 95% found once. The chain carries TRBV7-9 and TRBJ2-1, with 12 bases that match TRBD2. The receptor comes from a human patient who had received a solid organ transplant and had CMV disease. The sequencing here drew on CD8+ T cells from blood, taken before autologous CMV-specific T cell therapy. The CDR3 sequence: CASSLRTSGDMPSNEQFF. In DNA, the CDR3 is TGTGCCAGCAGCCTGCGGACTAGCGGGGATATGCCCAGCAATGAGCAGTTCTTC.